In this sample, the clone carrying this T cell receptor beta chain turned up many times. The antigen remains undetermined. V lost 3 bases and J lost 4, with 10 bases in between. Per the germline V gene, CDR1 is SGHRS and CDR2 is YFSETQ. The CDR3 covers 13 residues. These data originate in a study of T-cell memory formation after mild COVID-19. Regarding the study as a whole: CD4/CD8 balance held among clones contracting day 15 to 85, and later expanders leaned CD4+. A subset of responding clones appeared in pre-infection memory, suggesting cross-reactive memory joined.

TCRdb reprocessed the 5' RACE reads with MiXCR, giving one entry per CDR3 protein. This sample has 290,000 or so distinct CDR3 sequences, with just under 20% found just once. This chain connects TRBV5-1 to TRBJ1-2; D not certain. Sequenced input: PBMCs or a T cell subset sorted from them (not recorded which). The clonotype originates from a man aged 18 to 29 who had mild COVID-19 (a few samples of this study predate the infection). Cell type and time point are not known. CDR3 nucleotide sequence: TGCGCCAGCAGCTCCACTTATCCCTATGGCTACACCTTC. It encodes CASSSTYPYGYTF. Full variable domain (rest looked up from reference TRBV5-1 and TRBJ1-2): KAGVTQTPRYLIKTRGQQVTLSCSPISGHRSVSWYQQTPGQGLQFLFEYFSETQRNKGNFPGRFSGRQFSNSRSEMNVSTLELGDSALYLCASSSTYPYGYTFGSGTRLTVV.